The clone carrying this T cell receptor (beta chain) has a count of ten or more. Its specificity is not known. Amplified material comprised TCR beta CDR3 regions derived from RNA transcripts. First-round RT-PCR with HTBI primers preceded a second-round multiplex PCR. TCRdb used MiXCR to reprocess the multiplex PCR reads, holding one entry per CDR3 protein. The sample has 900,000 to 1,200,000 distinct CDR3 sequences, 35% to 45% seen once. The data originate from a study of Graves' ophthalmopathy and Graves' hyperthyroidism. Study context: Ophthalmopathy not arising within 18 months of follow-up defined hyperthyroidism as stable. Whole-study results and caveats: Sensitivity reached roughly 90% and specificity about 80% for a 13-signature model separating ophthalmopathy from stable hyperthyroidism. Sensitivity reached 70% to 71% and specificity approximately 72% when the model predicted ophthalmopathy progression.

No donor had other autoimmune disease, uncontrolled infection, pregnancy or lactation. The germline V and J ends were trimmed by 6 bases and 7 bases, with 15 bases remaining between them. The CDR3 consists of 12 residues. The germline CDR1 and CDR2 sequences are SQVTM and ANQGSEA. The clonotype was recovered from an adult man with Graves' hyperthyroidism. V is TRBV29-1 and J is TRBJ1-2; D unclear. Sequenced sample: peripheral blood or thyroid tissue (not recorded which). CDR3 nucleotides: TGCAGCGTCCCGCCTGAAGAGGGTGGCTACACCTTC. This encodes CSVPPEEGGYTF.